This TCR beta chain was recorded in a study of control samples from healthy donors and cancer patients. Some clones are missing from TCRdb's copy, which holds only in-frame ones; the method was immunoSEQ multiplex PCR. The data show around 140,000 clones, about 90% seen once. V was pared by 1 base and J by 8 bases, with 3 bases between. This CDR3 spans 11 amino acids. Germline-derived CDR1 and CDR2 are SGHDN and FVKESK. The rearrangement joins TRBV14 to TRBJ2-1; D gene unclear. The receptor's source is a man aged 18 to 30 in good health. The sequencing sample was made of blood. CDR3 region: CASSQAYEQFF. In nucleotides, the CDR3 is TGTGCCAGCAGCCAAGCGTATGAGCAGTTCTTC.